Listed below are T cell receptor beta chains from one sample, sequenced in a study of OX40 agonist ivuxolimab in advanced cancers. Assay used: immunoSEQ multiplex PCR; TCRdb lists only in-frame clones, some missing. The repertoire consists of about 21,000 clones, with around 82% occurring once and the leading ten covering 3.1%. The sequencing used CD4+ or CD8+ T cells sorted from blood, collected in a trial of the OX40 agonist ivuxolimab. The receptors stem from an adult with an advanced solid tumor such as melanoma, head and neck, liver or kidney cancer. Both conserved end residues are part of each CDR3. Only some rows state a clone size, as once, few, many or a class for expanded clones.

.	TRBV28	TRBJ2-5	CASSLLSETQYF
.	TRBV10-3	TRBJ2-3	CAISDASGSTDTQYF
.	TRBV15	TRBJ2-1	CATSRDLLAGVVDNEQFF
.	TRBV29-1	TRBJ1-6	CSVGSGQPNSPLHF
.	TRBV9	TRBJ2-2	CASSVQNGELFF
.	TRBV19	TRBJ2-2	CASSINSAGELFF
.	TRBV11-2	TRBJ2-7	CASSLMSSFTYEQYF
.	TRBV6-4	TRBJ1-1	CASSDSTRRGNTEAFF
.	TRBV4-2	TRBJ2-2	CASSTRDSLLGGELFF
few	TRBV18	TRBJ2-7	CASSPRGSYEQYF
.	TRBV18	TRBJ2-3	CASSLQGTSDTQYF
.	TRBV2	TRBJ1-5	CASSDRGAGNQPQHF
.	TRBV5-1	TRBJ1-2	CASSTPGLDYGYTF
.	TRBV5-1	.	CASSTTAYEQYF
.	TRBV29-1	TRBJ2-7	CSVDLNQGDKQYF
.	TRBV7-2	TRBJ1-1	CASRGFRGDTEAFF
few	TRBV18	TRBJ2-2	CASSRRDTGELFF
.	TRBV5-1	TRBJ2-5	CASSLAGQGETQYF
.	TRBV27	TRBJ1-6	CASSLTGTALNNSPLHF
.	TRBV29-1	TRBJ1-2	CSVWRGGYTF
.	TRBV6-5	TRBJ1-1	CASSLHNLNTEAFF
.	TRBV5-4	TRBJ2-6	CASSWGSSGANVLTF
.	TRBV9	TRBJ1-1	CASSVLSSAANTEAFF
once	TRBV5-1	TRBJ2-1	CASSLDGQDLNEQFF
.	TRBV5-6	TRBJ1-2	CASSRGWVNVYGYTF